The 16 T cell receptor beta chains in this list originate from one sample, sequenced in a study of blood T cell repertoires in COVID-19. Clones were sequenced by immunoSEQ multiplex PCR, and TCRdb holds only the in-frame ones, with some missing. The sample shows more than 150,000 clones, less than 85% of them seen only once. Specimen: peripheral blood. The receptor set was obtained from a man aged 50-59 years who had recovered from COVID-19.

The rearrangement uses TRBV19 and TRBJ2-7; 9 bases are shared with TRBD1. This CDR3 comprises 14 residues. Trimming at V came to 5 bases and at J to 3 bases, leaving 5 bases not matched to a gene. The germline CDR1 and CDR2 sequences are LNHDA and SQIVND (reference sequence). CDR3 in amino acids: CASSPTTGGYEQYF. Written as DNA, the CDR3 is TGTGCCAGTAGTCCAACGACAGGGGGCTACGAGCAGTACTTC.

V is TRBV7-3 and J is TRBJ2-3; TRBD2 aligns across 13 bases. The CDR3 contains 15 residues. V shed 5 bases, J shed 4 bases, and the junction held 3 bases outside the gene matches. Germline V lookup: CDR1 SGHTA, CDR2 FQGTGA. The CDR3, as DNA: TGTGCCAGCAGCCAAACTAGCGGGAGGGCAGATACGCAGTATTTT. Its protein product is CASSQTSGRADTQYF.

V is TRBV10-3 and J is TRBJ2-7; 8 positions agree with TRBD2. CDR1 and CDR2 (germline): ENHRY, SYGVKD. V trimming: 0 bases; J trimming: 4 bases; junction bases outside the gene matches: 8. The CDR3 is made up of 16 amino acids. This CDR3 reads CAISESWSGSGYEQYF. The CDR3 region has the DNA TGTGCCATCAGTGAGTCTTGGAGCGGGAGTGGATACGAGCAGTACTTC.

The chain combines TRBV20-1 with TRBJ1-1, with 8 bases identical to TRBD1. V lost 3 bases, J lost 3 bases, and 3 bases stayed unmatched. Germline V lookup: CDR1 DFQATT, CDR2 SNEGSKA (reference sequence). This CDR3 region has 13 residues. CDR3 sequence (DNA): TGCAGTGCTAGTGACAGGGGTGACACTGAAGCTTTCTTT. Its translation is CSASDRGDTEAFF.

This clone was seen only once. The gene calls are TRBV28 and TRBJ1-5; D gene ambiguous. CDR1 and CDR2 (germline): MDHEN, SYDVKM. This CDR3 is 16 amino acids long. Trimming took 4 bases from V and 4 from J, leaving 17 bases between them. This CDR3 reads CASSSLSGPPNQPQHF. CDR3 sequence (DNA): TGTGCCAGCAGTTCACTAAGTGGCCCCCCAAATCAGCCCCAGCATTTT.

The rearrangement joins TRBV29-1 to TRBJ2-7, with D unresolved. The CDR3 has 14 amino acids. Germline V gives CDR1 SQVTM, CDR2 ANQGSEA. The V gene lost 7 bases and the J gene lost 2 bases, with 18 bases spanning the gap. This CDR3 is CSATNEFVTYEQYF. The CDR3 DNA is TGCAGCGCCACGAACGAGTTTGTGACCTACGAGCAGTACTTC.

This clone was recorded only once. V is TRBV4-2 and J is TRBJ2-5; 10 nucleotides match TRBD2. Germline V CDR1 and CDR2: LGHNA, YNFKEQ. The CDR3 contains 16 residues. J lost 1 base, V lost 4 bases, and 6 bases had no gene match. CDR3 amino acids: CASSRTSGTPQETQYF. The CDR3, as DNA: TGTGCCAGCAGCCGAACTAGCGGGACCCCCCAAGAGACCCAGTACTTC.

This clone has only one observation. This chain uses TRBV9 with TRBJ2-1, with 12 nucleotides matching TRBD2. J was trimmed by 7 bases and V by 4 bases; bases with no gene match: 9. The CDR3 has 16 amino acids. The germline V gene encodes CDR1 SGDLS and CDR2 YYNGEE. CDR3 nucleotides: TGTGCCAGCAGCCCTCAGACTAGCGGGAGTATTAATGAGCAGTTCTTC. It translates to CASSPQTSGSINEQFF.

The V and J genes are TRBV18 and TRBJ2-3, with D possibly TRBD2 on 5 matching bases. The CDR3 sequence is 14 residues long. From germline, CDR1 is KGHSH and CDR2 LQKENI. Trimming took off 4 bases at V and 3 bases at J, with 11 bases between the two ends. The chain's CDR3 is CASSLTRETDTQYF. The CDR3, as DNA: TGTGCCAGCTCACTGACGAGGGAGACAGATACGCAGTATTTT.

The chain carries TRBV7-9 and TRBJ2-1; TRBD1 aligns across 10 bases. Germline CDR1 reads SEHNR; CDR2 reads FQNEAQ (reference sequence). This CDR3 has 16 residues. The ends lost 2 bases at V and 6 bases at J; junction bases unmatched: 7. The CDR3 region is CASSLSLDRGANEQFF. DNA for the CDR3: TGTGCCAGCAGCTTATCCTTGGACAGGGGGGCCAATGAGCAGTTCTTC.

V is TRBV28 and J is TRBJ2-1; 11 nucleotides line up with TRBD1. The length of the CDR3 is 15 residues. CDR1 is MDHEN, CDR2 SYDVKM, per germline. Trimming took 6 bases from V and 9 from J; bases not matched to a gene: 10. CDR3 coding DNA: TGTGCCAGCAGCCCCGGGGGACAGGGGGAAGGTGAGCAGTTCTTC. Translating it yields CASSPGGQGEGEQFF.

The chain uses TRBV28 and TRBJ2-1, with 9 nucleotides matching TRBD2. This CDR3 contains 16 residues. V shed 8 bases and J 8 bases; nucleotides not matched to a gene: 16. CDR1 MDHEN and CDR2 SYDVKM come from the germline V gene. The CDR3 region has the DNA TGTGCCAGCCGCCGTTTTGGTAGCGGGAGTAGCGATGAGCAGTTCTTC. Its translation is CASRRFGSGSSDEQFF. Variable domain in full (rest from reference TRBV28 and TRBJ2-1): DVKVTQSSRYLVKRTGEKVFLECVQDMDHENMFWYRQDPGLGLRLIYFSYDVKMKEKGDIPEGYSVSREKKERFSLILESASTNQTSMYLCASRRFGSGSSDEQFFGPGTRLTVL.

The V gene is TRBV2, the J gene TRBJ1-1, with TRBD1 identical over 9 bases. V lost 5 bases and J lost 9; bases outside the gene matches: 7. Germline loops: CDR1 SNHLY, CDR2 FYNNEI. The CDR3 has 13 residues. CDR3 DNA: TGTGCCAGCAGTCAAACCGGGACAGGGAAAGCTTTCTTT. Protein: CASSQTGTGKAFF.

This sequence joins TRBV27 and TRBJ2-7; tentative D call: TRBD2 (5 bases). Germline V gene data show CDR1 as MNHEY and CDR2 as SMNVEV (reference sequence). CDR3 length equals 14 residues. Trimming took off 5 bases at V and 2 bases at J, with 13 bases between the two ends. The CDR3 loop is CASSDFERTYEQYF. CDR3 in DNA: TGTGCCAGCAGTGATTTTGAGCGGACCTACGAGCAGTACTTC.

V gene TRBV18 combines with J gene TRBJ2-7; 7 bases agree with TRBD2. The CDR3 contains 18 residues. V dropped 6 bases and J dropped 6; count of bases not matched to a gene: 23. Germline V gene sequence: CDR1 KGHSH, CDR2 LQKENI. CDR3 loop: CASSSLTSGTLIGGEQYF. DNA for the CDR3: TGTGCCAGCTCGTCACTTACCAGCGGGACTTTGATAGGAGGCGAGCAGTACTTC.

This clone has only a few counts. The chain has TRBV11-2 and TRBJ2-1, with 8 nucleotides matching TRBD2. Germline values: CDR1 SGHAT, CDR2 FQNNGV. The ends lost 0 bases at V and 2 bases at J; junction bases unmatched: 3. There are 16 residues in the CDR3. The DNA of the CDR3 is TGTGCCAGCAGCTTAGATGGTAGCGGGGCCTACAATGAGCAGTTCTTC. Translated, it gives CASSLDGSGAYNEQFF.